A selection of T cell receptor beta chains follows, all from one sample in a study of cytomegalovirus exposure and HLA in healthy donors. Here immunoSEQ multiplex PCR was the method, and the copy in TCRdb shows in-frame clones only, minus some. The sample includes around 200,000 clones, about two thirds of them seen just once. The sequenced material came from PBMCs. All receptors derive from a man aged 35 to 55 in good health and CMV-seropositive. Each CDR3 is given with its conserved first and last residue. Each record gives: CDR3 length, V gene, J gene, CDR3 protein.

16,TRBV28,TRBJ1-3,CASTLGGGWSGNTIYF
18,TRBV7-2,TRBJ2-3,CASSAGTLAGPSTDTQYF
13,TRBV7-2,TRBJ1-2,CASSGGGGYGYTF
17,TRBV12-5,TRBJ2-7,CARPRSLPTLPYYEQYF
15,TRBV11-2,TRBJ1-6,CASSSVGQLNSPLHF
15,TRBV7-8,TRBJ2-7,CASSPIWQGVYEQYF
17,TRBV7-2,TRBJ2-5,CASSSLVGAGGGETQYF
14,TRBV27,TRBJ1-2,CASSFRGSSYGYTF
14,TRBV27,TRBJ2-1,CASSLQLYGNEQFF
14,TRBV15,TRBJ1-5,CATSRDKGGQPQHF
10,TRBV2,TRBJ2-3,CASSQDTQYF
16,TRBV4-2,TRBJ2-2,CASSHPDRGNTGELFF
12,TRBV7-9,TRBJ2-5,CASSSSGETQYF
16,TRBV11-2,TRBJ2-1,CASSHLRGASYNEQFF
19,TRBV5-1,TRBJ2-6,CASSLSWGLNRPGANVLTF
14,TRBV7-2,TRBJ1-6,CASSARTGGSPLHF
14,TRBV7-8,TRBJ1-5,CASSLREGNQPQHF
14,TRBV6-1,TRBJ1-2,CASNSRDILDGYTF
14,TRBV5-8,TRBJ1-6,CASSSGQYNSPLHF
15,TRBV4-1,TRBJ1-4,CASSQGQARNEKLFF
15,TRBV6-6,TRBJ1-1,CASSLEPTGATEAFF
17,TRBV21-1,TRBJ2-2,CASSTQGPAVHTGELFF
13,TRBV4-1,TRBJ2-7,CASSQLASYEQYF
16,TRBV5-6,TRBJ1-5,CASSLWTLQGNQPQHF
17,TRBV11-2,TRBJ2-7,CASSPRPIAGAAYEQYF
14,TRBV10-3,TRBJ2-7,CAISGDRSSYEQYF
17,TRBV25-1,TRBJ2-3,CASRGLAAPGGKDTQYF
13,TRBV19,TRBJ1-1,CASKARGNTEAFF
18,TRBV4-1,TRBJ2-5,CASSQGVWTSGTQETQYF
17,TRBV13,TRBJ2-3,CASSRTLAGADTDTQYF
14,TRBV7-9,TRBJ1-3,CASSLDREGNTIYF
12,TRBV5-1,TRBJ2-7,CASSLNSGEQYF
15,TRBV11-3,TRBJ2-1,CASSLYPTTYNEQFF
13,TRBV2,TRBJ2-7,CASSRDRLYEQYF
15,TRBV5-1,TRBJ2-3,CASSQDGGGADTQYF
16,TRBV5-6,TRBJ1-4,CASSPGFPGQGEKLFF
16,TRBV19,TRBJ1-3,CASSMYRENRRNTIYF
17,TRBV2,TRBJ1-6,CASSTFPRGGTNSPLHF
14,TRBV11-1,TRBJ2-4,CASSLSSAKNIQYF
14,TRBV18,TRBJ2-2,CASSLFRGTGELFF
13,TRBV6-5,TRBJ2-3,CASSWGGTDTQYF
15,TRBV7-2,TRBJ2-3,CASSLVGGPEPTQYF
16,TRBV7-8,TRBJ2-7,CASSWGAGASSYEQYF
16,TRBV27,TRBJ1-5,CASKPRRGDGNQPQHF
11,TRBV4-2,TRBJ2-1,CASSQDSEQFF
13,TRBV6-6,TRBJ1-6,CATSWDSNSPLHF
16,TRBV4-1,TRBJ1-4,CASSQDPREGGEKLFF
15,TRBV9,TRBJ2-1,CASSSPSSSYNEQFF
14,TRBV5-1,TRBJ2-7,CASSLMGQGNEQYF
15,TRBV6-5,TRBJ2-2,CASSHLLGATGELFF
15,TRBV27,TRBJ2-3,CASSPLGLPADTQYF
18,TRBV7-9,TRBJ2-1,CASSLQRGGATFYNEQFF